This TCR beta chain was captured in a study of naive and memory T cell subsets. Study-level points and caveats: In CD4 and CD8 cells, diversity dropped from naive through EMRA. Especially in CD8 cells, naive repertoires contained a few larger clonotypes, possibly CD45RA-re-expressing memory cells.

The CDR3 consists of 14 residues. CDR1 is MDHEN, CDR2 SYDVKM, per germline. V shed 7 bases and J shed 1 base, with 13 bases lying between them. The beta constant-region primer was an equimolar mix of two oligonucleotides covering TRBC1 and TRBC2. The ligated cDNA underwent four PCR rounds using SP2 and nested alpha and beta constant-region primers. A single record per CDR3 protein comes from TCRdb applying MiXCR to the UMI-ligation and nested PCR reads. Among over 110,000 distinct CDR3 sequences listed, approximately 21% were seen once. This clonotype occurred a few times. Its matching antigen is unknown.

Sequencing was carried out using naive CD8+ T cells from blood. The J gene is TRBJ2-5, the V gene TRBV28; the D is unclear. The sequence derives from a human donor in good health. CDR3 coding DNA: TGTGCCAGCACCGGTCGGGTGCTCCAAGAGACCCAGTACTTC. This sequence encodes CASTGRVLQETQYF.